These 9 T cell receptor beta chains were all obtained from the same sample, sequenced in a study of identical twins. TCRdb reprocessed the 5' RACE reads with MiXCR, giving one entry per CDR3 protein. The sample lists a few hundred thousand distinct CDR3 sequences; more than 9.5% were seen once. The same data also went into a second study, on yellow fever vaccine responses in identical twins.

The sequencing input was memory (CD45RO+) T cells sorted from blood. The receptors were sampled from a woman aged 18-29 years in good health.

The table lists this clonotype with a few counts. This rearrangement joins TRBV21-1 to TRBJ2-7. TRBV21-1 is termed a pseudogene. The CDR3 is made up of 13 amino acids. As DNA, the CDR3 is TGTGCCAGCAGCACCGGAGCTATCTACGAGCAGTACTTC. The encoded protein is CASSTGAIYEQYF.

Many counts were recorded for this clonotype. The chain joins TRBV12-3 or TRBV12-4 to TRBJ2-3; the D is unclear. V lost 4 bases and J lost 2, with 28 bases in between. The CDR3 has 20 residues. This chain's CDR3 is CASSSTEPREDRSSTDTQYF. The CDR3 nucleotides read TGTGCCAGCAGTTCTACCGAACCACGAGAGGACCGAAGTTCCACAGATACGCAGTATTTT.

This clonotype has just a few counts. This chain links TRBV30 with TRBJ2-7; 7 bases agree with TRBD2. The CDR3 length is 14 residues. CDR1 and CDR2 (germline): GTSNPN, SVGIG (reference sequence). After removal of 7 bases from V and 0 bases from J, the junction contained 9 bases not matched to a gene. The CDR3 sequence is CASNSGTNSYEQYF. The CDR3 coding sequence is TGTGCCTCAAACTCCGGGACTAACTCCTACGAGCAGTACTTC.

This clonotype was seen a few times. The chain employs TRBV20-1 and TRBJ2-3; D may be TRBD2 (5 bases). Trimming pared 3 bases from V and 3 bases from J, leaving 10 bases between. CDR3 length: 13 amino acids. Per germline, CDR1 DFQATT and CDR2 SNEGSKA (reference sequence). This CDR3 reads CSARGSGTDTQYF. The CDR3 region has the DNA TGCAGTGCTAGGGGCAGCGGTACAGATACGCAGTATTTT.

This clonotype was seen a single time. This chain connects TRBV7-9 to TRBJ2-7, with D possibly being TRBD1 (6 bases). V lost 2 bases to trimming and J lost 6 bases, with 17 bases between them. Germline loops: CDR1 SEHNR, CDR2 FQNEAQ (reference sequence). The CDR3 is made up of 15 amino acids. Written as DNA, the CDR3 is TGTGCCAGCAGCTTAAAAACAGGGTCCCCCCTCGAGCAGTACTTC. It yields the protein CASSLKTGSPLEQYF.

This clonotype was observed a few times. This sequence joins TRBV4-3 and TRBJ1-1; D is possibly TRBD1 (5 bases). Germline CDR1 LGHNA, CDR2 YSLEER. V lost 1 base and J lost 11, with 17 bases in between. The CDR3 is 14 residues long. The CDR3 DNA reads as TGCGCCAGCAGCCAAGTTAATGGGGACCCTGGGGCTTTCTTT. Translated: CASSQVNGDPGAFF.

V is TRBV11-2 and J is TRBJ2-1; 12 nucleotides agree with TRBD2. Germline-derived CDR1 and CDR2 are SGHAT and FQNNGV. Trimming removed 5 bases from V and 10 bases from J; junction bases left unmatched: 15. The CDR3 spans 17 residues. CDR3: CASSPGASGGAYEEQFF. As DNA, the CDR3 is TGTGCCAGCAGCCCCGGGGCTAGCGGGGGGGCCTATGAAGAGCAGTTCTTC.

This clonotype was detected only a few times. The gene calls are TRBV6-1 and TRBJ2-7, with 9 bases aligning to TRBD2. The CDR3 extends over 17 amino acids. CDR1 is MNHNS and CDR2 is SASEGT in the germline V gene. V gave up 5 bases and J gave up 3 bases; unmatched junction bases: 14. The CDR3, as DNA: TGTGCCAGCAGTCGCCGGACTAGCGAATACGCGCTCTACGAGCAGTACTTC. Protein: CASSRRTSEYALYEQYF.

The table lists this clonotype with a few counts. CDR3 DNA: TGTGCCAGCTCACCACCGTCTAAGTCGCAGGGGGAGCTGTTTTTT. Protein: CASSPPSKSQGELFF. This rearrangement joins TRBV18 to TRBJ2-2; D not certain. The CDR3 spans 15 residues. V was pared by 0 bases and J by 8 bases, with 13 bases between. The V gene's germline CDR1 is KGHSH and CDR2 LQKENI.